One and the same sample provided the 11 T cell receptor beta chains below, sequenced in a study of T cells after yellow fever vaccination. One entry per CDR3 protein results from TCRdb running MiXCR on the 5' RACE reads. The sample lists about 340,000 distinct CDR3 sequences, over 8% occurring once. Sample: PBMCs, taken on the day of the first yellow fever vaccination. Receptors originate from a man younger than 30 who received the YFV17D yellow fever vaccine.

The chain links TRBV10-3 to TRBJ1-2; D call uncertain. The CDR3 has 13 residues. With 5 bases removed from V and 3 bases from J, the gap between germline ends came to 10 bases. Germline V gene lookup returns CDR1 ENHRY and CDR2 SYGVKD. The CDR3 region is CAISRTLDYGYTF. CDR3 bases: TGTGCCATCAGTCGGACGTTGGACTATGGCTACACCTTC.

This clonotype came up a few times. The chain has TRBV7-2 and TRBJ1-2; D possibly corresponds to TRBD1 (6 bases). V dropped 5 bases and J dropped 7 bases, with 23 bases sitting between them. The CDR3 runs to 16 residues. CDR1 SGHTA and CDR2 FQGNSA come from the germline V gene. As DNA, the CDR3 is TGTGCCAGCAGCCCACATCGACCAGGGGCGACGGGTGGCTACACCTTC. It codes for CASSPHRPGATGGYTF. The whole variable domain, remainder taken from reference TRBV7-2 and TRBJ1-2, is GAGVSQSPSNKVTEKGKDVELRCDPISGHTALYWYRQSLGQGLEFLIYFQGNSAPDKSGLPSDRFSAERTGGSVSTLTIQRTQQEDSAVYLCASSPHRPGATGGYTFGSGTRLTVV.

This chain links TRBV11-1 with TRBJ2-3, with 14 bases matching TRBD2. Trimming took 0 bases from V and 3 from J; bases not matched to a gene: 8. Germline V gene lookup returns CDR1 SGHAT and CDR2 FQDESV (reference sequence). CDR3 length equals 19 residues. The CDR3 is CASSLAGRLAGGPTDTQYF. As DNA, the CDR3 is TGTGCCAGCAGCTTAGCGGGGAGACTAGCGGGGGGGCCGACAGATACGCAGTATTTT.

This clonotype was seen only a few times. The chain couples TRBV7-2 to TRBJ2-7, with D possibly TRBD2 on 7 matching bases. Germline lookup yields CDR1 SGHTA and CDR2 FQGNSA. This CDR3 is built from 15 residues. V was cut by 2 bases and J by 2 bases, with 13 bases left in between. CDR3: CASSLRGGGPYEQYV. For the CDR3, the DNA is TGTGCCAGCAGCTTACGGGGAGGGGGGCCCTACGAGCAGTACGTC.

The chain recombines TRBV7-3 with TRBJ2-3; no reliable D call. V was clipped by 2 bases and J by 2 bases, with 5 bases between them. Per germline, CDR1 SGHTA and CDR2 FQGTGA. There are 13 residues in the CDR3. The CDR3 nucleotides read TGTGCCAGCAGCTTACCGAACACAGATACGCAGTATTTT. As protein: CASSLPNTDTQYF.

The sample holds many counts of this clonotype. The genes are TRBV5-1 and TRBJ2-1, with a tentative D call TRBD2 (6 bases). V lost 2 bases to trimming and J lost 5 bases, with 8 bases between them. The germline V gene encodes CDR1 SGHRS and CDR2 YFSETQ. The CDR3 spans 13 residues. CDR3 nucleotides: TGCGCCAGCAGCTTTGGCGGGGACAATGAGCAGTTCTTC. This encodes CASSFGGDNEQFF.

The chain uses TRBV7-2 and TRBJ2-1; 9 bases agree with TRBD2. CDR3 size: 17 residues. Losses at the gene ends were 5 bases for V and 2 bases for J; bases not matched to a gene: 10. Germline V gene sequence: CDR1 SGHTA, CDR2 FQGNSA. The CDR3 DNA reads as TGTGCCAGCAGCGGGGGGCTAGCGGGGAACCCCTACAATGAGCAGTTCTTC. Translating gives CASSGGLAGNPYNEQFF.

The chain couples TRBV24-1 to TRBJ1-4; the D is unclear. Looked up from germline, CDR1 is KGHDR and CDR2 is SFDVKD. The CDR3 is 14 residues long. Trimming took 4 bases from V and 7 from J, leaving 12 bases between them. Here the CDR3 DNA reads TGTGCCACCAGTGACCCGCTCAGCTCTGAAAAACTGTTTTTT. This encodes CATSDPLSSEKLFF.

The chain has TRBV5-1 and TRBJ2-2; weak D call: TRBD1 (5 bases). CDR1 and CDR2 (germline): SGHRS, YFSETQ. This CDR3 is built from 15 residues. V dropped 2 bases and J dropped 4 bases, with 12 bases sitting between them. This chain's CDR3 is CASSFYRPPTGELFF. The CDR3 nucleotides are TGCGCCAGCAGCTTTTACAGGCCCCCCACCGGGGAGCTGTTTTTT.

This clonotype was picked up a small number of times. The CDR3, as DNA: TGCGCCAGCAGCCCTTTCGGCGGGGCAGGAAACACCATATATTTT. Translated, it gives CASSPFGGAGNTIYF. The chain links TRBV5-1 to TRBJ1-3, with D possibly matching TRBD1 (5 bases). The germline gives CDR1 SGHRS, CDR2 YFSETQ. Trimming pared 4 bases from V and 4 bases from J, leaving 15 bases between. This CDR3 comprises 15 residues.

The table lists this clonotype with a few counts. The chain carries TRBV7-2 and TRBJ2-3; D gene ambiguous. The V gene lost 1 base and the J gene lost 2 bases, with 7 bases spanning the gap. CDR3 length: 14 residues. Germline CDR1 SGHTA, CDR2 FQGNSA. The CDR3 region is CASSLGPATDTQYF. CDR3 DNA sequence: TGTGCCAGCAGCTTAGGACCGGCCACAGATACGCAGTATTTT. The full variable domain, its missing parts supplied by reference TRBV7-2 and TRBJ2-3, is GAGVSQSPSNKVTEKGKDVELRCDPISGHTALYWYRQSLGQGLEFLIYFQGNSAPDKSGLPSDRFSAERTGGSVSTLTIQRTQQEDSAVYLCASSLGPATDTQYFGPGTRLTVL.